The T cell receptor beta chain under discussion was sequenced for a study of CD8+ T cells in alopecia areata. Regarding the study as a whole: Sequencing of scalp samples also captures resident alphabeta T cells of normal skin. Affected scalp, especially in alopecia totalis/universalis, had a higher clonality than normal scalp did.

Both peripheral blood and punch biopsies of lesional scalp skin were obtained from patients who had alopecia areata. Cell sorting was applied to PBMCs, and CD4+ and CD8+ T cells were collected. V gave up 7 bases and J gave up 6 bases; unmatched junction bases: 7. CDR1 SQVTM and CDR2 ANQGSEA come from the germline V gene. This CDR3 is 13 amino acids long. A remark on this clone: The antigen is not known.

As the sequencing template, cDNA was produced by extracting RNA and reverse transcribing it. Sequencing used immunoSEQ multiplex PCR; TCRdb keeps in-frame clones, though not all of them. The data hold 120,000 or so clones, with roughly 50% observed a single time. Sequencing was done on a sample of NKG2D-low CD8+ T cells sorted from blood. This clonotype originated in a human donor with alopecia areata. The chain links TRBV29-1 to TRBJ1-1; 11 nucleotides agree with TRBD1. The chain's CDR3 is CSGPGQGDAEAFF. In DNA, the CDR3 is TGCAGCGGGCCGGGACAGGGGGATGCTGAAGCTTTCTTT.